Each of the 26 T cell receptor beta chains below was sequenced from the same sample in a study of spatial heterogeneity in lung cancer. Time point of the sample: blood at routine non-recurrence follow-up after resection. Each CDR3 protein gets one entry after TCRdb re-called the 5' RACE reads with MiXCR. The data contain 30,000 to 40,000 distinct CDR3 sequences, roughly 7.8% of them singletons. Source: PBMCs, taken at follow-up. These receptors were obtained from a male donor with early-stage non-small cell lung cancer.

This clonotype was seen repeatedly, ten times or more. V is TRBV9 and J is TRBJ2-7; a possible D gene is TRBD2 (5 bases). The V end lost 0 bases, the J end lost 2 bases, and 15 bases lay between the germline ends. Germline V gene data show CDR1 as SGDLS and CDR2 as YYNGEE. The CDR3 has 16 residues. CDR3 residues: CASSVAPGGYAYEQYF. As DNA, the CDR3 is TGTGCCAGCAGCGTAGCCCCCGGCGGGTACGCCTACGAGCAGTACTTC.

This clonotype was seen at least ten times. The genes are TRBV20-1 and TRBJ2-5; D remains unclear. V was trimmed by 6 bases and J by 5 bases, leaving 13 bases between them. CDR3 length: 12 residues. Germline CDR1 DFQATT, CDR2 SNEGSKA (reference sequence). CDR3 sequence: CSAAELGETQYF. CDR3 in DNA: TGCAGTGCCGCGGAGCTTGGGGAGACCCAGTACTTC.

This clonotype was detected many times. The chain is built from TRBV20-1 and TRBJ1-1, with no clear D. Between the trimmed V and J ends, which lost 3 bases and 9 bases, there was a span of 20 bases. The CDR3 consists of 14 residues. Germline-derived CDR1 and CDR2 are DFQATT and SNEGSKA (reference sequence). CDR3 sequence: CSASQNRESAQAFF. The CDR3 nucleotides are TGCAGTGCTAGCCAAAATCGGGAGTCCGCTCAAGCTTTCTTT.

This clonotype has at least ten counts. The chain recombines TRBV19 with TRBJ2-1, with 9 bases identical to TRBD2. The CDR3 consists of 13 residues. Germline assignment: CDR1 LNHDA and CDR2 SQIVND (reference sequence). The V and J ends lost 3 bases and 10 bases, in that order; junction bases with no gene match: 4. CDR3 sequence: CASSISGSNEQFF. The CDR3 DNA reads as TGTGCCAGTAGTATTAGCGGGAGTAACGAGCAGTTCTTC.

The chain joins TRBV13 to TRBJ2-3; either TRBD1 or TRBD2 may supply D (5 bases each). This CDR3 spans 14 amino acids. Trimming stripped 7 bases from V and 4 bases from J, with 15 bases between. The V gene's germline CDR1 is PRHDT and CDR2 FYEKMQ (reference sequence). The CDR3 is CASTHPGAADTQYF. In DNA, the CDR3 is TGTGCCAGCACGCATCCCGGGGCGGCAGATACGCAGTATTTT.

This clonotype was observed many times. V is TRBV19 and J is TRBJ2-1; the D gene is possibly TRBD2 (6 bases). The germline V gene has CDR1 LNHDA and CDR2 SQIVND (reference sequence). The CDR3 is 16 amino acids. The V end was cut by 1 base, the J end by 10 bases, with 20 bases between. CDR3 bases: TGTGCCAGTAGTATAGGCGGGGCGGCGAAGGAGGGAGAGCAGTTCTTC. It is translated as CASSIGGAAKEGEQFF.

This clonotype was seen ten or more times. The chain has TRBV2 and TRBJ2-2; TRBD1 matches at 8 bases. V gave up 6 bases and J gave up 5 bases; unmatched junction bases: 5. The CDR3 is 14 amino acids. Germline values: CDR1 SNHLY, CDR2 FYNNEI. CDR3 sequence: CASRDDRGTGELFF. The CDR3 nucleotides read TGTGCCAGCAGGGACGACAGGGGTACCGGGGAGCTGTTTTTT.

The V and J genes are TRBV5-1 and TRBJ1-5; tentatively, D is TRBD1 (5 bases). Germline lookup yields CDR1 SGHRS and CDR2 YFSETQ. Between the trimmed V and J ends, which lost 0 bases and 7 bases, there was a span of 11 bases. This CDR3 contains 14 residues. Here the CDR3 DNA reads TGCGCCAGCAGCTTGGAAACAGGAGGCCAGCCCCAGCATTTT. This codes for CASSLETGGQPQHF.

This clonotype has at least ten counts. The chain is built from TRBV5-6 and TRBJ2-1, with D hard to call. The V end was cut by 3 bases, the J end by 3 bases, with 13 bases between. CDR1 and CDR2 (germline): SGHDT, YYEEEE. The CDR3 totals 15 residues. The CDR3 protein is CASSSSEWYYNEQFF. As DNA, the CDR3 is TGTGCCAGCAGCTCTTCAGAATGGTACTACAATGAGCAGTTCTTC.

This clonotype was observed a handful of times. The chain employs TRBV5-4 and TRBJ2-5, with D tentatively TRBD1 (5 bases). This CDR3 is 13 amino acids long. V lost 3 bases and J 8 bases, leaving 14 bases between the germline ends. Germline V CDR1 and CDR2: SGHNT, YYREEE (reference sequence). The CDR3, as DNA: TGTGCCAGCAGCTCCGTTGACAGCCCAACCCAGTACTTC. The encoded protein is CASSSVDSPTQYF.

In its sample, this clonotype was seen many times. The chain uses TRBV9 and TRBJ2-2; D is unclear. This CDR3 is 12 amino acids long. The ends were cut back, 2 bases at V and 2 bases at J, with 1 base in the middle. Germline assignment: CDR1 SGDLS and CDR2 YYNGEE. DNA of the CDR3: TGTGCCAGCAGCGTTAACACCGGGGAGCTGTTTTTT. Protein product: CASSVNTGELFF.

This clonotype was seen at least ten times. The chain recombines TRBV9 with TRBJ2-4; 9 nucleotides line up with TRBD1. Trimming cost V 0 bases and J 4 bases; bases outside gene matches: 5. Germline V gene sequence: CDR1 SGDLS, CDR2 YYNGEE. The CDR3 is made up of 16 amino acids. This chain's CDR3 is CASSVASTGGKNIQYF. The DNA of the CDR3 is TGTGCCAGCAGCGTAGCATCGACAGGGGGGAAAAACATTCAGTACTTC. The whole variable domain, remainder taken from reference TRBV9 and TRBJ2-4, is DSGVTQTPKHLITATGQRVTLRCSPRSGDLSVYWYQQSLDQGLQFLIQYYNGEERAKGNILERFSAQQFPDLHSELNLSSLELGDSALYFCASSVASTGGKNIQYFGAGTRLSVL.

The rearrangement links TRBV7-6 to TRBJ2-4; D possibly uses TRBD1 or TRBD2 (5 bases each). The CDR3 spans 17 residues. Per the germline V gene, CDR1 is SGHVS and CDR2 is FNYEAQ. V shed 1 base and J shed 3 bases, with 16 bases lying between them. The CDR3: CASSLDRGENGKNIQYF. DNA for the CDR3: TGTGCCAGCAGCTTAGATAGAGGGGAAAACGGCAAAAACATTCAGTACTTC. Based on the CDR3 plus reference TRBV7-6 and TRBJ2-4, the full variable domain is GAGVSQSPRYKVTKRGQDVALRCDPISGHVSLYWYRQALGQGPEFLTYFNYEAQQDKSGLPNDRFSAERPEGSISTLTIQRTEQRDSAMYRCASSLDRGENGKNIQYFGAGTRLSVL.

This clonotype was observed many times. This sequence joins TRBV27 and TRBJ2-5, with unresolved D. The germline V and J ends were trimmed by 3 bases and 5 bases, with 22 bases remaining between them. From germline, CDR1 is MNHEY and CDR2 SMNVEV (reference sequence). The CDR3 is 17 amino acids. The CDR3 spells CASSFHATQVRLETQYF. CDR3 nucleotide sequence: TGTGCCAGCAGTTTCCACGCTACTCAGGTTAGGTTGGAGACCCAGTACTTC.

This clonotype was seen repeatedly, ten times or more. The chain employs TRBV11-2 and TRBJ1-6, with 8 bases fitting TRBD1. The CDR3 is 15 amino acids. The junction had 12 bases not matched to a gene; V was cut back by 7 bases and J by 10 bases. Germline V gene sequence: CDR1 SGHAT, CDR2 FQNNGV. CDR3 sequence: CASTLRTGGGSPLHF. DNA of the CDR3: TGTGCCAGCACACTTAGAACAGGGGGAGGATCACCCCTCCACTTT.

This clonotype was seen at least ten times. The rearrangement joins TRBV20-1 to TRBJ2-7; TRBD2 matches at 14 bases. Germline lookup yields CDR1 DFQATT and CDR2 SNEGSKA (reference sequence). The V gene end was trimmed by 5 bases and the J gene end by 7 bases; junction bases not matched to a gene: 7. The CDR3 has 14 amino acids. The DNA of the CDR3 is TGCAGTGCTCGGACTAGCGGGGGGCCAGGGGAGCAGTACTTC. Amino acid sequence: CSARTSGGPGEQYF.

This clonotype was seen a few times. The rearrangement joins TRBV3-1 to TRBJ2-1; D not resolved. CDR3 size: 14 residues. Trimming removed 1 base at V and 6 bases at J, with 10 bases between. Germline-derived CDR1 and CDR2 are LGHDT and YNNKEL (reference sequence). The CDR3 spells CASSQGTASNEQFF. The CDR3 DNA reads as TGTGCCAGCAGCCAAGGGACGGCCAGCAATGAGCAGTTCTTC.

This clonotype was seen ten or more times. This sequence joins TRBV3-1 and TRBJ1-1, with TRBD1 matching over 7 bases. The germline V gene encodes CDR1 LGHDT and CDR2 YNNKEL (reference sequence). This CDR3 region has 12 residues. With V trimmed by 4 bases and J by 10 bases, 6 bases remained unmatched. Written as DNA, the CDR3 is TGTGCCAGCAGCCCCCGGGACAGCGCAGCTTTCTTT. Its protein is CASSPRDSAAFF.

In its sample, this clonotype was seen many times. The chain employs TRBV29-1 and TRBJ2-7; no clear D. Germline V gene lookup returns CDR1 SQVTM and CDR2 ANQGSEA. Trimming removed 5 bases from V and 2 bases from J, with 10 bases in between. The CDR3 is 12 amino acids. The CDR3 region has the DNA TGCAGCGTTTCCGGGCCGCCCTACGAGCAGTACTTC. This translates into CSVSGPPYEQYF.

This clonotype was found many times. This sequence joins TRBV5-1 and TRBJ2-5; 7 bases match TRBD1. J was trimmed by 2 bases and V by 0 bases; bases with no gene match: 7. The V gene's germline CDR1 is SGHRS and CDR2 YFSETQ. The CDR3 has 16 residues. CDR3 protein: CASSLEGARRQETQYF. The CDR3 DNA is TGCGCCAGCAGCTTGGAGGGGGCGCGGCGGCAAGAGACCCAGTACTTC.

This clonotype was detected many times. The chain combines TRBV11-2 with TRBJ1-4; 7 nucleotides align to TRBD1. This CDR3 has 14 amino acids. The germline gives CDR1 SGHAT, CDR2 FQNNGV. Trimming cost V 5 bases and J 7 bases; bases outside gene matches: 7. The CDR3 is CASSRQGVTEKLFF. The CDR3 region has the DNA TGTGCCAGCAGCCGACAGGGAGTGACTGAAAAACTGTTTTTT.

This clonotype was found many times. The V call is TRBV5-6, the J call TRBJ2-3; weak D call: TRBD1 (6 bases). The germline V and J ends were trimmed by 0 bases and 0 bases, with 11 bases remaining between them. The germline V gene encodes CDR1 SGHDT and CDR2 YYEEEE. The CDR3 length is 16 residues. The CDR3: CASSLAGTYSTDTQYF. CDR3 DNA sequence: TGTGCCAGCAGCTTGGCCGGGACATATAGCACAGATACGCAGTATTTT.

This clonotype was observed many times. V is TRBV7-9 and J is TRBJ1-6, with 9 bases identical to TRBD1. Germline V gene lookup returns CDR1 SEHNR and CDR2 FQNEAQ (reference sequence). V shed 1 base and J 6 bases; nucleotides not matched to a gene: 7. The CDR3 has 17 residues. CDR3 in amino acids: CASSLGTPGQGNSPLHF. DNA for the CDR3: TGTGCCAGCAGCTTAGGTACTCCGGGACAGGGTAATTCACCCCTCCACTTT.

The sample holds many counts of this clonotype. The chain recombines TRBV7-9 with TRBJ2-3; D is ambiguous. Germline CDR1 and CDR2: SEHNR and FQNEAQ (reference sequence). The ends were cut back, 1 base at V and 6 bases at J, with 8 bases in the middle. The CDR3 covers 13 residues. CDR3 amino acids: CASSLGGTDTQYF. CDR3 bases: TGTGCCAGCAGCTTAGGGGGTACCGATACGCAGTATTTT.

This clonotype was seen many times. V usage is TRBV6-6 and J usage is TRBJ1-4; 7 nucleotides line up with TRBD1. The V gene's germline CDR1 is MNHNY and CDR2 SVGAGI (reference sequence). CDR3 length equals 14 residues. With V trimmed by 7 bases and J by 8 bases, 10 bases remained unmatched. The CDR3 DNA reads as TGTGCCAGCACCCCAGGGGGAGGGTGGGAAAAACTGTTTTTT. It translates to CASTPGGGWEKLFF.

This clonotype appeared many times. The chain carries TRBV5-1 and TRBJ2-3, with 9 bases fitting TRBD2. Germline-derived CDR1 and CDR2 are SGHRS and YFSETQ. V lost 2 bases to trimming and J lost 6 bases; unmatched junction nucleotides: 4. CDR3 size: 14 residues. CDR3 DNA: TGCGCCAGCAGCTTAGGGACTAGCCCCGATACGCAGTATTTT. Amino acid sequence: CASSLGTSPDTQYF.